This is a list of T cell receptor beta chains from one sample in a study of regulatory T cells in long-lasting Graves disease. Each CDR3 protein is one row after TCRdb ran MiXCR on the multiplex PCR reads. The repertoire has hundreds of thousands of distinct CDR3 sequences, 9.5% to 15% of them found once; the top ten carry about 8.3%. The data also belong to a second study, concerning T cells in Graves' hyperthyroidism and ophthalmopathy.

The starting material was peripheral blood mononuclear cells (PBMCs), obtained at new diagnosis, from a patient treated with antithyroid drugs. The receptors were sampled from a woman between 25 and 40 years old with Graves disease. Both conserved end residues are part of each CDR3. The order of the fields is D gene, CDR3 length, J gene, clone size, V gene, CDR3 DNA, CDR3 protein. A D gene is named only where the DNA matches it firmly. Not all rows give a size; the values are once, few, many and, for expanded clones, a class.

d_gene: TRBD1
len: 14
j_gene: TRBJ1-2
abundance: .
v_gene: TRBV5-1
CDR3nt: TGCGCCAGCAGCTTGGGGACAGGCCACTATGGCTACACCTTC
CDR3aa: CASSLGTGHYGYTF

d_gene: TRBD1
len: 15
j_gene: TRBJ2-7
abundance: few
v_gene: TRBV27
CDR3nt: TGTGCCACCCGGCGAGTGACAGGGGGCTTTTACGAGCAGTACTTC
CDR3aa: CATRRVTGGFYEQYF

d_gene: .
len: 13
j_gene: TRBJ1-2
abundance: .
v_gene: TRBV30
CDR3nt: TGTGCCTGGAGTCCGGGACGGAGCTATGGCTACACCTTC
CDR3aa: CAWSPGRSYGYTF

d_gene: TRBD1
len: 16
j_gene: TRBJ2-1
abundance: .
v_gene: TRBV20-1
CDR3nt: TGCAGTGCTAGCCTCTTCACAGGGGGCGACTCCAGTGAGCAGTTCTTC
CDR3aa: CSASLFTGGDSSEQFF

d_gene: .
len: 14
j_gene: TRBJ2-7
abundance: many
v_gene: TRBV7-9
CDR3nt: TGTGCCAGCAGCAACCAGTGGAGTCCCTACGAGCAGTACTTC
CDR3aa: CASSNQWSPYEQYF

d_gene: .
len: 15
j_gene: TRBJ2-7
abundance: few
v_gene: TRBV5-5
CDR3nt: TGTGCCAGCAGCTTTGGTCCAGGGGGGTCCTACGAGCAGTACTTC
CDR3aa: CASSFGPGGSYEQYF

d_gene: .
len: 14
j_gene: TRBJ1-4
abundance: once
v_gene: TRBV30
CDR3nt: TGTGCCTGGATAGACAGGATGGGAGGGGAAAAACTGTTTTTT
CDR3aa: CAWIDRMGGEKLFF

d_gene: TRBD2
len: 14
j_gene: TRBJ2-2
abundance: few
v_gene: TRBV15
CDR3nt: TGTGCCACCAGCAGAGATGCGGGAGGCGGGGAGCTGTTTTTT
CDR3aa: CATSRDAGGGELFF

d_gene: .
len: 14
j_gene: TRBJ1-4
abundance: many
v_gene: TRBV28
CDR3nt: TGTGCCAGCAAGATAGCTGCAACTAATGAAAAACTGTTTTTT
CDR3aa: CASKIAATNEKLFF

d_gene: .
len: 15
j_gene: TRBJ1-2
abundance: few
v_gene: TRBV7-6
CDR3nt: TGTGCCAGCAGTTCATACGAGAGGGGATTCTACGGCTACACCTTC
CDR3aa: CASSSYERGFYGYTF

d_gene: TRBD2
len: 15
j_gene: TRBJ2-1
abundance: few
v_gene: TRBV10-3
CDR3nt: TGTGCCATCAGTGCCGGGACTAGCGATAGGAATGAGCAGTTCTTC
CDR3aa: CAISAGTSDRNEQFF

d_gene: .
len: 14
j_gene: TRBJ1-1
abundance: .
v_gene: TRBV29-1
CDR3nt: TGCAGCGTTGACCGCCCGGGTGGGGTCACTGAAGCTTTCTTT
CDR3aa: CSVDRPGGVTEAFF

d_gene: .
len: 14
j_gene: TRBJ2-2
abundance: many
v_gene: TRBV29-1
CDR3nt: TGCAGCGCCGTAGCGGAGACGAACACCGGGGAGCTGTTTTTT
CDR3aa: CSAVAETNTGELFF

d_gene: TRBD1
len: 14
j_gene: TRBJ1-2
abundance: .
v_gene: TRBV5-4
CDR3nt: TGTGCCAGCAGCCTCCGGGACAGGGTCCGGGGCTACACCTTC
CDR3aa: CASSLRDRVRGYTF

d_gene: .
len: 19
j_gene: TRBJ2-6
abundance: few
v_gene: TRBV11-3
CDR3nt: TGTGCCAGCAGCTCGGGGTCCGGGACACCCCTCTCTGGGGCCAACGTCCTGACTTTC
CDR3aa: CASSSGSGTPLSGANVLTF

d_gene: .
len: 14
j_gene: TRBJ2-1
abundance: many
v_gene: TRBV20-1
CDR3nt: TGCAGTGCTAGAGGCTCGAGCTCCTACAATGAGCAGTTCTTC
CDR3aa: CSARGSSSYNEQFF

d_gene: .
len: 12
j_gene: TRBJ2-7
abundance: many
v_gene: TRBV30
CDR3nt: TGTGCCTGGACAAAGACCTCCTACGAGCAGTACTTC
CDR3aa: CAWTKTSYEQYF

d_gene: TRBD1
len: 16
j_gene: TRBJ1-5
abundance: many
v_gene: TRBV28
CDR3nt: TGTGCCAGCAGACCAACAGGGGGCTTTTCCAATCAGCCCCAGCATTTT
CDR3aa: CASRPTGGFSNQPQHF

d_gene: .
len: 15
j_gene: TRBJ2-2
abundance: .
v_gene: TRBV20-1
CDR3nt: TGCAGTGCTATTGGGACGGGAGCAGTGGCCGGGGAGCTGTTTTTT
CDR3aa: CSAIGTGAVAGELFF

d_gene: .
len: 15
j_gene: TRBJ2-2
abundance: many
v_gene: TRBV10-3
CDR3nt: TGTGCCATCAGTGAGTCCGGGACAACTACCGGGGAGCTGTTTTTT
CDR3aa: CAISESGTTTGELFF

d_gene: .
len: 13
j_gene: TRBJ1-2
abundance: few
v_gene: TRBV30
CDR3nt: TGTGCCTGGTTTTTGTGGGCGGGGGGCCGCTACACCTTC
CDR3aa: CAWFLWAGGRYTF

d_gene: .
len: 10
j_gene: TRBJ2-7
abundance: few
v_gene: TRBV27
CDR3nt: TGTGCCAGCGGCCGGTGGGAGCAGTACTTC
CDR3aa: CASGRWEQYF

d_gene: TRBD2
len: 15
j_gene: TRBJ2-4
abundance: many
v_gene: TRBV11-2
CDR3nt: TGTGCCAGCAGTATCACGGGGGGAGCCAAAAACATTCAGTACTTC
CDR3aa: CASSITGGAKNIQYF

d_gene: TRBD2
len: 17
j_gene: TRBJ2-3
abundance: .
v_gene: TRBV4-2
CDR3nt: TGTGCCAGCAGCCACCGCGGGACTAGTCCCAGCACAGATACGCAGTATTTT
CDR3aa: CASSHRGTSPSTDTQYF

d_gene: TRBD1
len: 15
j_gene: TRBJ1-1
abundance: many
v_gene: TRBV25-1
CDR3nt: TGTGCCAGCAGTGACCCCGGCACAGGGGGGACTGAAGCTTTCTTT
CDR3aa: CASSDPGTGGTEAFF

d_gene: .
len: 14
j_gene: TRBJ1-4
abundance: many
v_gene: TRBV9
CDR3nt: TGTGCCAGCAGCGTCGGGACCGGAGGCGAAAAACTGTTTTTT
CDR3aa: CASSVGTGGEKLFF

d_gene: .
len: 13
j_gene: TRBJ1-2
abundance: many
v_gene: TRBV24-1
CDR3nt: TGTGCCACCAGTGAGGCCGGGTTTTATGGCTACACCTTC
CDR3aa: CATSEAGFYGYTF

d_gene: TRBD1
len: 15
j_gene: TRBJ2-2
abundance: many
v_gene: TRBV7-9
CDR3nt: TGTGCCAGCACCGACAGGGCCCCTAACACCGGGGAGCTGTTTTTT
CDR3aa: CASTDRAPNTGELFF

d_gene: TRBD1
len: 16
j_gene: TRBJ2-7
abundance: many
v_gene: TRBV15
CDR3nt: TGTGCCACCAGCAGAGGTCACAGGGGTCGGCTCTACGAGCAGTACTTC
CDR3aa: CATSRGHRGRLYEQYF

d_gene: TRBD2
len: 17
j_gene: TRBJ2-7
abundance: .
v_gene: TRBV10-3
CDR3nt: TGTGCCATCAGTGGGGCCTCAGAGACTAGCGGACTCGACGAGCAGTACTTC
CDR3aa: CAISGASETSGLDEQYF

d_gene: .
len: 15
j_gene: TRBJ2-7
abundance: many
v_gene: TRBV9
CDR3nt: TGTGCCAGCAGCCCCTTGGGCGAGCCCTCCTACGAGCAGTACTTC
CDR3aa: CASSPLGEPSYEQYF

d_gene: .
len: 17
j_gene: TRBJ1-6
abundance: many
v_gene: TRBV11-2
CDR3nt: TGTGCCAGCAGCTTAGTCCCCGGGAGCTCCTATAATTCACCCCTCCACTTT
CDR3aa: CASSLVPGSSYNSPLHF

d_gene: TRBD2
len: 22
j_gene: TRBJ2-1
abundance: .
v_gene: TRBV28
CDR3nt: TGTGCCAGCAGTTTGCCCCACCCCCGGCTAGCGGGAGCCTATATCTCCTACAATGAGCAGTTCTTC
CDR3aa: CASSLPHPRLAGAYISYNEQFF

d_gene: TRBD1
len: 15
j_gene: TRBJ1-3
abundance: many
v_gene: TRBV6-2/TRBV6-3
CDR3nt: TGTGCCAGCAGTTACTCCCGACAGGGCGGAAACACCATATATTTT
CDR3aa: CASSYSRQGGNTIYF

d_gene: .
len: 12
j_gene: TRBJ1-2
abundance: many
v_gene: TRBV30
CDR3nt: TGTGCCTGGAGTGGTCCAGGTCCCGGCTACACCTTC
CDR3aa: CAWSGPGPGYTF

d_gene: TRBD2
len: 16
j_gene: TRBJ2-5
abundance: many
v_gene: TRBV19
CDR3nt: TGTGCCAGTAGAAGGACTAGCGGGGTATGGCAAGAGACCCAGTACTTC
CDR3aa: CASRRTSGVWQETQYF

d_gene: TRBD2
len: 16
j_gene: TRBJ2-7
abundance: few
v_gene: TRBV19
CDR3nt: TGTGCCAGTCCTTGCCGATCGCTAGCGGAAGTCAGGGAGCAGTACTTC
CDR3aa: CASPCRSLAEVREQYF

d_gene: .
len: 16
j_gene: TRBJ1-1
abundance: many
v_gene: TRBV28
CDR3nt: TGTGCCAGCAGTCCGCCTGGGGGCAGGGCGAGCACTGAAGCTTTCTTT
CDR3aa: CASSPPGGRASTEAFF

d_gene: .
len: 16
j_gene: TRBJ2-3
abundance: many
v_gene: TRBV11-3
CDR3nt: TGTGCCAGCAGCTTAGTTCTGGGGGCTCTTACAGATACGCAGTATTTT
CDR3aa: CASSLVLGALTDTQYF

d_gene: TRBD2
len: 15
j_gene: TRBJ2-1
abundance: few
v_gene: TRBV4-2
CDR3nt: TGTGCCAGCAGCCAAGAGCCTGCGGGGGGACATGAGCAGTTCTTC
CDR3aa: CASSQEPAGGHEQFF